These T cell receptor beta chains were read from a single sample in a study of T cells in Graves' hyperthyroidism and ophthalmopathy. Using its own MiXCR run on the multiplex PCR reads, TCRdb lists one record per CDR3 protein. Of 340,000 or so distinct CDR3 sequences listed, around 16% were seen once; the top ten hold roughly 33%. Sequenced: blood. The receptors shown here come from a man aged 25 to 45 with Graves' hyperthyroidism. Both conserved end residues are part of each CDR3. The D gene is left open where the match is weak. Only part of the rows carry a size: once, few, many, or a class if the clone is expanded.

many	.	TRBV18	CASSPQPSYNEQFF
.	.	TRBV20-1	CSARDGGGVAVDEPQHF
few	.	TRBV20-1	CSVGESWNQPQHF
.	TRBD2	TRBV9	CASSVDPRTSGNLRGNEQFF
many	.	TRBV5-1	CASSFDGENTEAFF
many	.	TRBV6-1	CASRSDRDESEKLFF
.	.	TRBV11-2	CASSLGTYQETQYF
many	.	TRBV28	CASSDEKLFF
many	.	TRBV7-2	CASSIRDIQYF
few	.	TRBV12-3/TRBV12-4	CASSPSSGQGDYEQYF
few	TRBD2	TRBV12-5	CASGPSGSFTNEQFF
few	TRBD1	TRBV11-2	CASSLGTGGPSYEQYF
many	.	TRBV3-1	CASNSDGGRGGYTF
many	TRBD1	TRBV28	CASRSRWDRGYNEQFF
.	TRBD2	TRBV20-1	CSALAGGRRGGQYF
many	.	TRBV7-3	CASSLNWGNEQYF
.	.	TRBV29-1	CSVELGARGGGTYEQYF
many	.	TRBV7-9	CASSLGSYGYTF
few	.	TRBV24-1	CATSPPRGDLNEQFF
.	.	TRBV4-2	CASSQGERDQETQYF
.	.	TRBV4-2	CAGSQDIKALEQFF
.	TRBD2	TRBV20-1	CSARPGLAGYTDTQYF
.	.	TRBV7-3	CASSLMPQGGYTF
many	.	TRBV28	CASSWEAEAFF
.	.	TRBV6-5	CASSYGTGTAQWGSRFKQYF
few	.	TRBV30	CAWSVGNIYTIPQHF
few	TRBD1	TRBV19	CASSIDRGDQPQHF
many	TRBD1	TRBV6-1	CASSITYRGGAGYTF
many	TRBD1	TRBV24-1	CATSDTTGDYGYTF
many	TRBD2	TRBV6-1	CASSEARTSGTTDTQYF
.	.	TRBV12-3/TRBV12-4	CASILAGELFF
few	.	TRBV27	CASSYSPPDGPTYGYTF
.	.	TRBV5-1	CATQGGYEQYF
.	.	TRBV19	CASSSSDRGLTEAFF
many	.	TRBV7-2	CASSFHEGTEAFF
.	.	TRBV24-1	CATSVEGYEQYF
.	.	TRBV5-4	CASGSGTNYGSTF
.	TRBD1	TRBV9	CASSVQGAITF
many	.	TRBV24-1	CATSGIRASSYNEQFF
.	.	TRBV5-6	CASSRGGLGNTGELFF
once	TRBD1	TRBV7-9	CASSRDRDTKNIQYF
many	TRBD1	TRBV29-1	CSVGQPNEKLFF
.	TRBD1	TRBV4-2	CASSPTGQAGNTIYF
many	TRBD2	TRBV20-1	CSARLAGGSYEQYF
many	TRBD1	TRBV28	CASSFMDRGLTQYF
many	.	TRBV10-3	CAISGHETPYNEQFF